The TCR beta chain under discussion was sequenced for a study of blood T cell repertoires in COVID-19. About the study: Collection of acute and convalescent COVID-19 samples took place in the United States, Italy and Spain. The cDNA or gDNA used as material had been derived from T cells, B-cell-depleted T cells, or PBMCs.

In the authors' methods: For nucleated cells, counts were estimated from reference gene primer amplification. Sequencing used immunoSEQ multiplex PCR; TCRdb keeps in-frame clones, though not all of them. The DNA was the basis for D and trimming; V, J and clone size are from that table. Of around 180,000 clones listed, approximately 79% are singletons. The specimen was peripheral blood. This clonotype was obtained from a man in his fifties or sixties with active or convalescent COVID-19.

CDR3: CASSRTSGQETQYF. CDR3 sequence (DNA): TGTGCCAGCAGTCGGACTAGCGGCCAAGAGACCCAGTACTTC. The gene calls are TRBV28 and TRBJ2-5; 10 bases line up with TRBD2. CDR1 and CDR2 from the germline V gene are MDHEN and SYDVKM. This CDR3 has 14 amino acids. V lost 5 bases, J lost 1 base, and 1 base stayed unmatched. The full variable domain, with the rest looked up from reference TRBV28 and TRBJ2-5, is DVKVTQSSRYLVKRTGEKVFLECVQDMDHENMFWYRQDPGLGLRLIYFSYDVKMKEKGDIPEGYSVSREKKERFSLILESASTNQTSMYLCASSRTSGQETQYFGPGTRLLVL.